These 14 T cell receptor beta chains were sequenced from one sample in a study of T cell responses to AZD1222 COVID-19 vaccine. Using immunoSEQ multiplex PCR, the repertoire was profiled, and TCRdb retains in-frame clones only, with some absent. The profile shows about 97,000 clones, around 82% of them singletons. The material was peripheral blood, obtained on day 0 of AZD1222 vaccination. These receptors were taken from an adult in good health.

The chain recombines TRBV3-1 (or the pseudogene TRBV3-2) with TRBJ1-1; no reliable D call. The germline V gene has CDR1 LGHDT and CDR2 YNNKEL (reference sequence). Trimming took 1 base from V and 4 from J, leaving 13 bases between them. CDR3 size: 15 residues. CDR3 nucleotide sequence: TGTGCCAGCAGCCAAGTTGTTTGGGGAACCACTGAAGCTTTCTTT. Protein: CASSQVVWGTTEAFF.

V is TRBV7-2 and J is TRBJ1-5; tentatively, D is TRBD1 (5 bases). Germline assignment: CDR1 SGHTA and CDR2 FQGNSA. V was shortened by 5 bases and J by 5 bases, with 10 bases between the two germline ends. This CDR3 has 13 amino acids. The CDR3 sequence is CASSPTDDQPQHF. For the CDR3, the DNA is TGTGCCAGCAGCCCGACAGACGATCAGCCCCAGCATTTT.

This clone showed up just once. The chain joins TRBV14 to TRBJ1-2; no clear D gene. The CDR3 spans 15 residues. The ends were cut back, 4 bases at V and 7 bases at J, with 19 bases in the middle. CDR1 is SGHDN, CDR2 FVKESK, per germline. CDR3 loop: CASSRIPGGRTGYTF. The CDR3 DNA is TGTGCCAGCAGCCGAATACCGGGAGGACGTACTGGCTACACCTTC.

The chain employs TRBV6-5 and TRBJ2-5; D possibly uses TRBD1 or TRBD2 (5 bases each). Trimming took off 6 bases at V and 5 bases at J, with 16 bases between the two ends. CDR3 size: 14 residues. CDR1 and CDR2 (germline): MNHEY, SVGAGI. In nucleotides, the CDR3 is TGTGCCAGCAGCAAACCCGGGACCGTGGAGACCCAGTACTTC. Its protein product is CASSKPGTVETQYF.

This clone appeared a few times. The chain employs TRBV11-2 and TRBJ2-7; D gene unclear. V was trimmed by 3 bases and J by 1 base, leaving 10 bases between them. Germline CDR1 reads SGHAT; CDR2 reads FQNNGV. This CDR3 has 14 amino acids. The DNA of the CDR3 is TGTGCCAGCAGCTTTTCGGGTCGTTCCTACGAGCAGTACTTC. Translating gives CASSFSGRSYEQYF.

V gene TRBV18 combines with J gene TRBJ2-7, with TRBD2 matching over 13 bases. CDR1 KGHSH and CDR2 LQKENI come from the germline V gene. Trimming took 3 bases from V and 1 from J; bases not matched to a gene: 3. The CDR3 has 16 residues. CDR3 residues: CASSPPGLAGSYEQYF. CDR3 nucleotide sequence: TGTGCCAGCTCACCTCCGGGACTAGCGGGGTCCTACGAGCAGTACTTC.

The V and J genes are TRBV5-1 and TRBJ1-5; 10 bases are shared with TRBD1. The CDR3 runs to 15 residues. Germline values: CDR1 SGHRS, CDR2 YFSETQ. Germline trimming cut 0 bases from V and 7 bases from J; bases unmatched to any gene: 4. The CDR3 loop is CASSLGTGGRQPQHF. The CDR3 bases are TGCGCCAGCAGCTTGGGGACAGGGGGGAGGCAGCCCCAGCATTTT.

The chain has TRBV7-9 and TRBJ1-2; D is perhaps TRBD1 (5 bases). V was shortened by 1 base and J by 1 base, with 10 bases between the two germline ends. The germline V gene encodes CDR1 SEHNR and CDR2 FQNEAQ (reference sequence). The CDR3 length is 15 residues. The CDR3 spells CASSLDGGNNYGYTF. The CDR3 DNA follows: TGTGCCAGCAGCTTAGACGGGGGAAATAACTATGGCTACACCTTC.

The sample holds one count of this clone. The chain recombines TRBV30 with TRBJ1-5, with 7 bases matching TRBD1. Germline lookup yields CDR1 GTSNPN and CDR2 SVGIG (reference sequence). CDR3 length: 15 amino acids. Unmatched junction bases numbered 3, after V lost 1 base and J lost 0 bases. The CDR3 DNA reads TGTGCCTGGAGTGAGACAGGGTATAGCAATCAGCCCCAGCATTTT. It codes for CAWSETGYSNQPQHF.

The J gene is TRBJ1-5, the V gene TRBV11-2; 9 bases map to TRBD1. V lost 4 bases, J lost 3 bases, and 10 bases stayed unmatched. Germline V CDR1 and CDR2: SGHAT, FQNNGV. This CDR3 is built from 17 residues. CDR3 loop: CASSSITGTGNNQPQHF. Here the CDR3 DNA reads TGTGCCAGCAGCTCAATTACCGGGACAGGGAACAATCAGCCCCAGCATTTT.

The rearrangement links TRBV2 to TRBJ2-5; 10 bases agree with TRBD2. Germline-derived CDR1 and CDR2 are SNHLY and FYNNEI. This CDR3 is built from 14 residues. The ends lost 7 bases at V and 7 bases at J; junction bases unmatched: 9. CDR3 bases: TGTGCCAGCAAAGCTAGCGGGGGCCAATGGACCCAGTACTTC. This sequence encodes CASKASGGQWTQYF.

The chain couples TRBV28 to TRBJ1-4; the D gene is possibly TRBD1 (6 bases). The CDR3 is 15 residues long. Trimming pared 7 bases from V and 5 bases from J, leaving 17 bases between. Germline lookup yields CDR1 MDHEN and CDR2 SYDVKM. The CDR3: CASKPSGGPNEKLFF. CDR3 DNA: TGTGCCAGCAAACCGTCGGGGGGGCCCAATGAAAAACTGTTTTTT. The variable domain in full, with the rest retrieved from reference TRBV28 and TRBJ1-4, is DVKVTQSSRYLVKRTGEKVFLECVQDMDHENMFWYRQDPGLGLRLIYFSYDVKMKEKGDIPEGYSVSREKKERFSLILESASTNQTSMYLCASKPSGGPNEKLFFGSGTQLSVL.

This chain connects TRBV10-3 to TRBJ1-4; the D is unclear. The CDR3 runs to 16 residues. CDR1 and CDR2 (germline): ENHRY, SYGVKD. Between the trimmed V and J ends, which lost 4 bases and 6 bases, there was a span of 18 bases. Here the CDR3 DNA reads TGTGCCATCAGTGTCGGCGGCAGGCAAGGATATGAAAAACTGTTTTTT. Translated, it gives CAISVGGRQGYEKLFF.

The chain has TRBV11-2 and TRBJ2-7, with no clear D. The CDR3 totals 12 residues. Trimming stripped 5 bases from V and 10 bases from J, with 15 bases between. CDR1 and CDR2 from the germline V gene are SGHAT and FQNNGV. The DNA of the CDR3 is TGTGCCAGCAGCCCCACAGTGGGCGGACAGTACTTC. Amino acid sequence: CASSPTVGGQYF.